The present entry profiles one TCR beta chain with its context. Its specificity is unknown. CD45RO-negative, CCR7-positively selected cells formed the naive CD8 fraction, excluding terminally differentiated effector memory CD45RA+ cells. The source of the sample is a study of shared clonotypes between healthy human individuals. Overall study findings and caveats: Naive subsets generally had larger estimated richness than memory subsets. Sorted-subset sequencing, rarefaction showed, was incomplete despite large depth. In four donors, around 5% of naive CD4 clonotypes appeared in common.

Each replicate PCR on the sorted subsets used roughly 200 ng DNA (around 31,000 T cell genomes). The repertoire was sequenced with immunoSEQ multiplex PCR; TCRdb's copy has only in-frame clones and lacks some. The sample holds around 620,000 clones, 85% to 95% seen once. The trim removed 4 bases at V and 3 bases at J, leaving 7 bases unmatched. Germline lookup yields CDR1 LGHNA and CDR2 YNFKEQ. The CDR3 is 16 amino acids. The V and J genes are TRBV4-2 and TRBJ2-3, with 10 positions matching TRBD2. The sequencing sample was made of naive CD8+ T cells sorted from blood. This clonotype originated in a young woman in good health. Written as DNA, the CDR3 is TGTGCCAGCAGCCTCCCGGCTAGCGGGAGTACAGATACGCAGTATTTT. Its translation: CASSLPASGSTDTQYF.